These 20 T cell receptor beta chains were all obtained from the same sample, sequenced in a study of blood T cell repertoires in COVID-19. TCRdb's copy holds only in-frame clones and misses some; the assay was immunoSEQ multiplex PCR. The sample includes around 310,000 clones, 88% of them seen just once. The specimen was PBMCs or T cells enriched from blood (not recorded which). The receptors here all came from a young man who had recovered from COVID-19.

This sequence joins TRBV6-5 and TRBJ1-5, with 8 nucleotides matching TRBD1. This CDR3 spans 14 amino acids. Germline values: CDR1 MNHEY, CDR2 SVGAGI. Unmatched junction bases numbered 5, after V lost 6 bases and J lost 4 bases. Written as DNA, the CDR3 is TGTGCCAGCAGATGGACAGGGTCGAATCAGCCCCAGCATTTT. Amino acids: CASRWTGSNQPQHF.

The chain carries TRBV7-9 and TRBJ1-1; D is uncertain. Trimming took off 3 bases at V and 3 bases at J, with 11 bases between the two ends. Germline-derived CDR1 and CDR2 are SEHNR and FQNEAQ (reference sequence). There are 14 residues in the CDR3. CDR3 DNA sequence: TGTGCCAGCAGCTTTATATCGGAGGACACTGAAGCTTTCTTT. It yields the protein CASSFISEDTEAFF.

This rearrangement joins TRBV28 to TRBJ1-4; the match to TRBD1 covers 8 bases. The CDR3 is made up of 17 amino acids. Losses at the gene ends were 4 bases for V and 12 bases for J; bases not matched to a gene: 19. Looked up from germline, CDR1 is MDHEN and CDR2 is SYDVKM. CDR3 protein: CASSSSGTGDLWVELFF. The CDR3 bases are TGTGCCAGCAGTTCCTCCGGGACAGGAGACCTTTGGGTAGAACTGTTTTTT.

This clone was counted once. Other DNA sequences from this sample encode an identical CDR3 as well. The chain links TRBV7-9 to TRBJ1-6; D unclear. The V end was cut by 2 bases, the J end by 4 bases, with 6 bases between. Germline CDR1 reads SEHNR; CDR2 reads FQNEAQ (reference sequence). This CDR3 has 14 residues. The CDR3 coding sequence is TGTGCCAGCAGCTTAACTGGTTATAATTCACCCCTCCACTTT. Amino acid sequence: CASSLTGYNSPLHF.

V and J are TRBV7-6 and TRBJ1-3; D possibly corresponds to TRBD1 (6 bases). V was cut by 0 bases and J by 0 bases, with 18 bases left in between. Germline V CDR1 and CDR2: SGHVS, FNYEAQ. The CDR3 loop spans 19 amino acids. CDR3 nucleotide sequence: TGTGCCAGCAGCTTAGCGTCACTAAGAATAGGGGGCTCTGGAAACACCATATATTTT. Its protein is CASSLASLRIGGSGNTIYF.

The V and J genes are TRBV5-5 and TRBJ1-1; D is perhaps TRBD1 (5 bases). The CDR3 extends over 13 amino acids. V shed 4 bases and J shed 4 bases, with 11 bases lying between them. Germline V gives CDR1 SGHKS, CDR2 YYEKEE (reference sequence). The DNA for the CDR3 is TGTGCCAGCAGCCCGGGGGTGCTCACTGAAGCTTTCTTT. This gives the protein CASSPGVLTEAFF.

The rearrangement links TRBV20-1 to TRBJ1-5; no firm D call. The germline gives CDR1 DFQATT, CDR2 SNEGSKA (reference sequence). V lost 2 bases and J lost 6, with 5 bases in between. The CDR3 is 11 amino acids. The chain's CDR3 is CSARRGQPQHF. The CDR3 region has the DNA TGCAGTGCTAGACGGGGTCAGCCCCAGCATTTT.

This chain uses TRBV5-6 with TRBJ1-4, with 9 positions matching TRBD1. CDR1 SGHDT and CDR2 YYEEEE come from the germline V gene. J lost 5 bases, V lost 5 bases, and 4 bases had no gene match. This CDR3 has 14 residues. The CDR3 sequence is CASRSGTGNEKLFF. The DNA of the CDR3 is TGTGCCAGCAGATCCGGGACAGGGAATGAAAAACTGTTTTTT.

This chain links TRBV28 with TRBJ2-4; 8 bases line up with TRBD2. J gave up 7 bases and V 8 bases, and 4 bases lay outside the gene matches. The CDR3 has 12 amino acids. CDR1 is MDHEN, CDR2 SYDVKM, per germline. The CDR3 spells CASRGGSNIQYF. CDR3 sequence (DNA): TGTGCCAGCCGGGGGGGGAGCAACATTCAGTACTTC.

J is TRBJ2-7 and V is TRBV18; 11 nucleotides align to TRBD1. CDR3 length: 15 residues. Germline trimming cut 4 bases from V and 2 bases from J; bases unmatched to any gene: 4. Per germline, CDR1 KGHSH and CDR2 LQKENI. The CDR3 nucleotides read TGTGCCAGCTCACACCCGGGACAGGGGGCCTACGAGCAGTACTTC. Amino acids: CASSHPGQGAYEQYF.

V and J are TRBV28 and TRBJ2-3, with D possibly TRBD1 on 6 matching bases. V was pared by 3 bases and J by 6 bases, with 19 bases between. The CDR3 loop spans 16 amino acids. Germline V gives CDR1 MDHEN, CDR2 SYDVKM. This CDR3 is CASSFFQGPPSDTQYF. Here the CDR3 DNA reads TGTGCCAGCAGTTTTTTTCAGGGGCCTCCGTCCGATACGCAGTATTTT.

This chain links TRBV4-1 with TRBJ1-1; possible D gene TRBD1, 6 bases. Germline lookup yields CDR1 MGHRA and CDR2 YSYEKL. Between the trimmed V and J ends, which lost 3 bases and 1 base, there was a span of 12 bases. The CDR3 contains 15 residues. The CDR3 reads CASSQKEGENTEAFF. The CDR3, as DNA: TGCGCCAGCAGCCAGAAAGAGGGGGAGAACACTGAAGCTTTCTTT.

The CDR3 DNA is TGCAGCGTAGCGACAGGGGCCGTTTACGAGCAGTACTTC. Translating it yields CSVATGAVYEQYF. This chain connects TRBV29-1 to TRBJ2-7, with TRBD1 matching 8 bases. V lost 6 bases to trimming and J lost 4 bases; unmatched junction nucleotides: 8. CDR1 is SQVTM and CDR2 is ANQGSEA in the germline V gene. There are 13 residues in the CDR3.

The genes are TRBV7-8 and TRBJ1-2; D remains unclear. V was trimmed by 0 bases and J by 8 bases, leaving 7 bases between them. The CDR3 is 12 residues long. In germline, CDR1 is SGHVS, CDR2 FQNEAQ. As DNA, the CDR3 is TGTGCCAGCAGCTTAGCGCGAATCGGCTACACCTTC. Translation gives CASSLARIGYTF.

For the CDR3, the DNA is TGTGCCAGTAGTATGTTTATGAACACTGAAGCTTTCTTT. Its translation: CASSMFMNTEAFF. This rearrangement joins TRBV19 to TRBJ1-1; D gene unclear. The germline V gene encodes CDR1 LNHDA and CDR2 SQIVND (reference sequence). The V gene lost 3 bases and the J gene lost 0 bases, with 5 bases spanning the gap. The CDR3 is 13 amino acids.

V gene TRBV7-6 combines with J gene TRBJ2-7; unclear D gene. Trimming left V 3 bases short and J 3 bases short, with 9 bases between. The CDR3 is 13 amino acids. Germline CDR1 SGHVS, CDR2 FNYEAQ. The CDR3 sequence: CASSLGQDYEQYF. DNA for the CDR3: TGTGCCAGCAGCTTGGGCCAGGACTACGAGCAGTACTTC. The full variable domain, in which reference TRBV7-6 and TRBJ2-7 provide the parts outside the CDR3, is GAGVSQSPRYKVTKRGQDVALRCDPISGHVSLYWYRQALGQGPEFLTYFNYEAQQDKSGLPNDRFSAERPEGSISTLTIQRTEQRDSAMYRCASSLGQDYEQYFGPGTRLTVT.

The chain joins TRBV5-1 to TRBJ2-7; 7 bases match TRBD2. Per the germline V gene, CDR1 is SGHRS and CDR2 is YFSETQ. There are 16 residues in the CDR3. Trimming took 0 bases from V and 2 from J; bases not matched to a gene: 8. This CDR3 is CASSLGRLADTYEQYF. The CDR3 DNA reads as TGCGCCAGCAGCTTGGGGCGGCTAGCGGACACCTACGAGCAGTACTTC.

The CDR3 region is CASSWGGSYEQYF. In nucleotides, the CDR3 is TGCGCCAGCAGTTGGGGGGGATCCTACGAGCAGTACTTC. This sequence joins TRBV5-1 and TRBJ2-7; 7 bases align to TRBD2. Germline-derived CDR1 and CDR2 are SGHRS and YFSETQ. V was pared by 5 bases and J by 1 base, with 3 bases of the junction left unmatched. The CDR3 runs 13 residues.

The chain has TRBV3-1 (or the pseudogene TRBV3-2) and TRBJ2-1, with 8 bases lining up with TRBD2. The CDR3 extends over 15 amino acids. Trimming at V came to 4 bases and at J to 7 bases, leaving 9 bases not matched to a gene. Per the germline V gene, CDR1 is LGHDT and CDR2 is YNNKEL (reference sequence). The CDR3 here is CASSPGPGGGNEQFF. The CDR3 region has the DNA TGTGCCAGCAGCCCCGGGCCAGGCGGGGGGAATGAGCAGTTCTTC.

This chain connects TRBV7-8 to TRBJ1-4; TRBD1 matches at 7 bases. Germline V gene lookup returns CDR1 SGHVS and CDR2 FQNEAQ. V dropped 8 bases and J dropped 8; count of bases not matched to a gene: 8. This CDR3 is 13 amino acids long. The CDR3 protein is CASQNRGREKLFF. The CDR3 bases are TGTGCCAGCCAGAACAGGGGACGGGAAAAACTGTTTTTT. Supplemented by reference TRBV7-8 and TRBJ1-4, the full variable domain reads GAGVSQSPRYKVAKRGQDVALRCDPISGHVSLFWYQQALGQGPEFLTYFQNEAQLDKSGLPSDRFFAERPEGSVSTLKIQRTQQEDSAVYLCASQNRGREKLFFGSGTQLSVL.